Following are 13 T cell receptor beta chains from one sample sequenced in a study of T cell repertoires in cytomegalovirus infection. TCRdb independently ran MiXCR on the reads; one entry per CDR3 protein. The sample carries fewer than 250,000 distinct CDR3 sequences, 9% to 15% recorded once. The sample comprised PBMCs. The receptors here all came from a human donor in good health (CMV status not recorded). Some clones in this sample may be carry-over from other donors' samples.

The rearrangement joins TRBV11-2 to TRBJ2-2; 7 bases fit TRBD2. J gave up 8 bases and V 5 bases, and 8 bases lay outside the gene matches. This CDR3 has 14 residues. From germline, CDR1 is SGHAT and CDR2 FQNNGV. CDR3 sequence reads: CASSPWGGVGELFF. CDR3 nucleotides: TGTGCCAGCAGCCCTTGGGGGGGGGTAGGGGAGCTGTTTTTT.

This clonotype was detected many times. This chain joins TRBV29-1 and TRBJ2-3, with 11 bases that match TRBD2. The V gene end was trimmed by 5 bases and the J gene end by 0 bases; junction bases not matched to a gene: 13. The CDR3 covers 18 residues. Germline CDR1 SQVTM, CDR2 ANQGSEA. CDR3 in amino acids: CSVQGLLAGVSSTDTQYF. Written as DNA, the CDR3 is TGCAGCGTTCAGGGTCTACTAGCGGGAGTCTCTAGCACAGATACGCAGTATTTT.

This sequence joins TRBV12-3 or TRBV12-4 and TRBJ2-5; no definite D call. The V and J ends lost 2 bases and 3 bases respectively, with 7 bases between them. The CDR3 is 13 residues long. CDR3 loop: CASSLQVEETQYF. CDR3 bases: TGTGCCAGCAGTTTACAGGTTGAAGAGACCCAGTACTTC.

Many counts were recorded for this clonotype. J is TRBJ2-5 and V is TRBV12-3 or TRBV12-4, with 7 bases fitting TRBD1. V shed 9 bases, J shed 2 bases, and the junction held 12 bases outside the gene matches. The CDR3 is made up of 15 amino acids. CDR3 sequence: CASQKADRRQETQYF. DNA of the CDR3: TGTGCCAGTCAGAAGGCGGACAGGCGACAAGAGACCCAGTACTTC.

This clonotype has just a few counts. The chain couples TRBV7-9 to TRBJ1-6, with 7 bases identical to TRBD1. The CDR3 runs 16 residues. Germline CDR1 SEHNR, CDR2 FQNEAQ (reference sequence). Losses at the gene ends were 4 bases for V and 4 bases for J; bases not matched to a gene: 7. The CDR3: CASSSGDRSYNSPLHF. The CDR3 coding sequence is TGTGCCAGCAGCTCCGGGGACAGATCATATAATTCACCCCTCCACTTT. Full variable domain (missing parts from reference TRBV7-9 and TRBJ1-6): DTGVSQNPRHKITKRGQNVTFRCDPISEHNRLYWYRQTLGQGPEFLTYFQNEAQLEKSRLLSDRFSAERPKGSFSTLEIQRTEQGDSAMYLCASSSGDRSYNSPLHFGNGTRLTVT.

The genes are TRBV2 and TRBJ1-4; D remains unclear. V was trimmed by 4 bases and J by 0 bases, leaving 9 bases between them. The CDR3 sequence is 15 residues long. Germline V gene sequence: CDR1 SNHLY, CDR2 FYNNEI. CDR3: CASSVRSATNEKLFF. In nucleotides, the CDR3 is TGTGCCAGCAGTGTAAGGTCCGCAACTAATGAAAAACTGTTTTTT.

Many counts were recorded for this clonotype. The genes are TRBV7-9 and TRBJ2-4; 16 nucleotides match TRBD2. The V gene end was trimmed by 8 bases and the J gene end by 1 base; junction bases not matched to a gene: 11. This CDR3 contains 19 residues. CDR1 is SEHNR and CDR2 is FQNEAQ in the germline V gene (reference sequence). Here the CDR3 reads CASSFPGLAGGPAKNIQYF. The CDR3 DNA follows: TGTGCCAGCTCCTTCCCGGGACTAGCGGGGGGGCCGGCCAAAAACATTCAGTACTTC.

In its sample, this clonotype was seen a few times. The chain links TRBV28 to TRBJ2-3; 10 bases align to TRBD1. J gave up 0 bases and V 0 bases, and 9 bases lay outside the gene matches. The germline V gene encodes CDR1 MDHEN and CDR2 SYDVKM. The CDR3 extends over 19 amino acids. The CDR3 nucleotides are TGTGCCAGCAGTTTATGGGTAAAGGGACAGGGGTCCAGCACAGATACGCAGTATTTT. Translation: CASSLWVKGQGSSTDTQYF.

As regards this clonotype: It is likely a read error, because the conserved phenylalanine at the end of the CDR3 is missing. The J gene is TRBJ2-2, the V gene TRBV30, with D unresolved. With 2 bases removed from V and 4 bases from J, the gap between germline ends came to 8 bases. The CDR3 sequence is 13 residues long. CDR1 and CDR2 from the germline V gene are GTSNPN and SVGIG (reference sequence). The CDR3 DNA reads TGTGCCTGGAGTAGGGCAGCCACCGGGGAGCTGTTTCTT. As protein: CAWSRAATGELFL.

This clonotype has more than one count but fewer than ten. The chain combines TRBV30 with TRBJ2-6, with D perhaps TRBD1 (5 bases). The V gene's germline CDR1 is GTSNPN and CDR2 SVGIG (reference sequence). This CDR3 has 19 amino acids. Trimming removed 0 bases at V and 1 base at J, with 19 bases between. The CDR3 DNA is TGTGCCTGGAGTGTAGGGTTCAGGGCACTAAAATCTGGGGCCAACGTCCTGACTTTC. The encoded protein is CAWSVGFRALKSGANVLTF.

Comment on this clonotype: A read error is possible here, since a much larger clone lies one base away. The chain joins TRBV7-2 to TRBJ1-4, with a possible D match to TRBD1 (5 bases). CDR3 size: 15 residues. Germline V gene lookup returns CDR1 SGHTA and CDR2 FQGNSA. Between the trimmed V and J ends, which lost 5 bases and 3 bases, there was a span of 13 bases. Here the CDR3 reads CASSNDGGSNEKLFF. CDR3 DNA: TGTGCCAGCAGCAACGACGGGGGATCTAATGAAAAACTGTTTTTT.

The table lists this clonotype with a few counts. The CDR3 DNA sequence: TGTGCCAGCAGCTTCATGGGTAGCTCACTCGTCAATGAGCAGTTCTTC. Amino acid sequence: CASSFMGSSLVNEQFF. This sequence joins TRBV7-3 and TRBJ2-1; D gene ambiguous. This CDR3 is built from 16 residues. The V and J ends lost 3 bases and 6 bases respectively, with 18 bases between them. Germline V gene sequence: CDR1 SGHTA, CDR2 FQGTGA.

The V gene is TRBV12-3 or TRBV12-4, the J gene TRBJ2-7; D gene uncertain. This CDR3 spans 13 amino acids. V was trimmed by 4 bases and J by 4 bases, leaving 11 bases between them. The CDR3 reads CASSSDGWYEQYF. The CDR3 DNA reads TGTGCCAGCAGTTCCGATGGGTGGTACGAGCAGTACTTC.